Listed here are 24 T cell receptor beta chains from one sample, sequenced in a study of blood T cell repertoires in COVID-19. The protocol was immunoSEQ multiplex PCR, while the TCRdb copy is restricted to in-frame clones and leaves out a portion. The sample holds 200,000 to 300,000 clones, more than 75% seen once. The sample was peripheral blood. These receptors were taken from a woman aged 25 to 45 who had recovered from COVID-19.

Here the CDR3 reads CASSQAGNTIYF. In nucleotides, the CDR3 is TGTGCCAGCAGCCAAGCCGGAAACACCATATATTTT. The chain recombines TRBV11-2 with TRBJ1-3; D is unclear. CDR1 SGHAT and CDR2 FQNNGV come from the germline V gene. This CDR3 has 12 residues. Deletions cut 5 bases from V and 4 bases from J, with 6 bases between.

The CDR3 coding sequence is TGTGCCAGTAGTAAAACTAGTTCGGCCGGGGAGCTGTTTTTT. Protein product: CASSKTSSAGELFF. The chain joins TRBV19 to TRBJ2-2, with D possibly matching TRBD2 (5 bases). The germline V gene encodes CDR1 LNHDA and CDR2 SQIVND (reference sequence). The V and J ends lost 4 bases and 6 bases respectively, with 12 bases between them. The CDR3 is 14 residues long.

This clone appeared once. This chain uses TRBV20-1 with TRBJ2-3, with 10 bases matching TRBD2. The CDR3 covers 15 residues. Germline CDR1 and CDR2: DFQATT and SNEGSKA (reference sequence). Losses at the gene ends were 3 bases for V and 4 bases for J; bases not matched to a gene: 7. The CDR3 DNA sequence: TGCAGTGCTAGTACGGCTAGCGGGGGTGCAGATACGCAGTATTTT. Its protein product is CSASTASGGADTQYF.

V usage is TRBV13 and J usage is TRBJ2-1; weak D call: TRBD2 (5 bases). CDR3 length equals 15 residues. Germline-derived CDR1 and CDR2 are PRHDT and FYEKMQ (reference sequence). V lost 5 bases and J 7 bases, leaving 18 bases between the germline ends. The CDR3 DNA follows: TGTGCCAGCAGCGGACGGCCACGCGGCGGGAATGAGCAGTTCTTC. Amino acid sequence: CASSGRPRGGNEQFF.

This clone appeared a few times. The V and J genes are TRBV27 and TRBJ2-7, with D hard to call. The CDR3 has 12 residues. The V end lost 4 bases, the J end lost 3 bases, and 7 bases lay between the germline ends. Germline V gene data show CDR1 as MNHEY and CDR2 as SMNVEV (reference sequence). CDR3 sequence: CASSSNHYEQYF. CDR3 bases: TGTGCCAGCAGTTCCAATCACTACGAGCAGTACTTC.

This clone was counted between two and nine times. CDR3 sequence (DNA): TGTGCCAGCAGCGTAGACGTCCTGAGCTCCTACAATGAGCAGTTCTTC. It is translated as CASSVDVLSSYNEQFF. The gene calls are TRBV9 and TRBJ2-1; D gene uncertain. CDR3 length equals 16 residues. Germline V gene lookup returns CDR1 SGDLS and CDR2 YYNGEE. V was clipped by 0 bases and J by 0 bases, with 10 bases between them.

This clone appeared a single time. The chain combines TRBV7-5 with TRBJ2-5; the table assigns TRBD2, which was not confirmed against the DNA. TRBV7-5 is given as a pseudogene. This CDR3 contains 19 residues. CDR3 region: CVRNYILPAGGRSGETQYF. The CDR3 nucleotides are TGTGTCAGAAACTATATCCTCCCCGCGGGGGGGAGATCTGGGGAGACCCAGTACTTC.

This clone has only one observation. J is TRBJ1-2 and V is TRBV6-5; D may be TRBD1 (5 bases). Looked up from germline, CDR1 is MNHEY and CDR2 is SVGAGI. The CDR3 length is 14 residues. V shed 0 bases and J shed 8 bases, with 13 bases lying between them. The CDR3 nucleotides are TGTGCCAGCAGTTACTCCACAGTGGGGCGCGGCTACACCTTC. Translating gives CASSYSTVGRGYTF.

This chain connects TRBV3-1 (or the pseudogene TRBV3-2) to TRBJ1-4, with D possibly matching TRBD1 (5 bases). The CDR3 covers 15 residues. Trimming left V 4 bases short and J 4 bases short, with 13 bases between. CDR1 and CDR2 (germline): LGHDT, YNNKEL (reference sequence). The CDR3, as DNA: TGTGCCAGCAGCCTCGGGCGGGACTTTAATGAAAAACTGTTTTTT. Residues: CASSLGRDFNEKLFF.

This clone was counted once. V and J are TRBV9 and TRBJ1-6; tentative D call: TRBD1 (5 bases). Germline loops: CDR1 SGDLS, CDR2 YYNGEE. V was shortened by 0 bases and J by 7 bases, with 11 bases between the two germline ends. The CDR3 covers 15 residues. CDR3: CASSVEEGKNSPLHF. CDR3 nucleotides: TGTGCCAGCAGCGTAGAGGAGGGGAAGAATTCACCCCTCCACTTT. Based on the CDR3 plus reference TRBV9 and TRBJ1-6, the full variable domain is DSGVTQTPKHLITATGQRVTLRCSPRSGDLSVYWYQQSLDQGLQFLIQYYNGEERAKGNILERFSAQQFPDLHSELNLSSLELGDSALYFCASSVEEGKNSPLHFGNGTRLTVT.

J is TRBJ2-6 and V is TRBV6-2 or TRBV6-3; 9 bases line up with TRBD1. There are 21 residues in the CDR3. Germline V gene sequence: CDR1 MNHEY, CDR2 SVGEGT. Losses at the gene ends were 6 bases for V and 0 bases for J; bases not matched to a gene: 18. The CDR3 loop is CASSPRPGQGLQSSGANVLTF. The CDR3 bases are TGTGCCAGCAGCCCTAGGCCGGGACAGGGTCTTCAAAGCTCTGGGGCCAACGTCCTGACTTTC.

This chain uses TRBV5-1 with TRBJ2-5, with TRBD2 matching over 12 bases. The CDR3 has 17 residues. CDR1 and CDR2 from the germline V gene are SGHRS and YFSETQ. V lost 3 bases to trimming and J lost 5 bases; unmatched junction nucleotides: 11. The CDR3 is CASSSGTSGLSVETQYF. The CDR3 DNA reads as TGCGCCAGCAGCTCGGGGACTAGCGGGCTGTCCGTGGAGACCCAGTACTTC.

The gene calls are TRBV6-6 and TRBJ1-1; possible D gene TRBD1, 6 bases. Germline V gene data show CDR1 as MNHNY and CDR2 as SVGAGI (reference sequence). The length of the CDR3 is 15 residues. Trimming left V 5 bases short and J 4 bases short, with 17 bases between. This CDR3 reads CASSPLGGAGTEAFF. CDR3 coding DNA: TGTGCCAGCAGTCCCTTAGGGGGGGCTGGCACTGAAGCTTTCTTT.

J is TRBJ1-1 and V is TRBV4-1, with 8 bases aligning to TRBD1. Germline CDR1 is MGHRA and CDR2 is YSYEKL. V lost 5 bases and J lost 2; bases outside the gene matches: 4. The CDR3 is 14 residues long. The CDR3 DNA follows: TGCGCCAGCAGCTCGACAGGGGCCAACACTGAAGCTTTCTTT. It yields the protein CASSSTGANTEAFF.

This chain uses TRBV9 with TRBJ1-1; 10 bases are a match to TRBD1. This CDR3 has 16 amino acids. The junction had 11 bases not matched to a gene; V was cut back by 4 bases and J by 5 bases. Germline V CDR1 and CDR2: SGDLS, YYNGEE. The CDR3 is CASSPRTGGGRTEAFF. The CDR3 nucleotides read TGTGCCAGCAGCCCCCGGACAGGGGGGGGGAGGACTGAAGCTTTCTTT.

This chain connects TRBV27 to TRBJ2-7; D remains unclear. The germline V and J ends were trimmed by 3 bases and 6 bases, with 12 bases remaining between them. The CDR3 covers 13 residues. Germline-derived CDR1 and CDR2 are MNHEY and SMNVEV (reference sequence). The CDR3 coding sequence is TGTGCCAGCAGTTTCCCGGGTATGAGCGAGCAGTACTTC. As protein: CASSFPGMSEQYF.

V usage is TRBV19 and J usage is TRBJ1-5, with a weak D call TRBD1 (6 bases). The germline V gene encodes CDR1 LNHDA and CDR2 SQIVND (reference sequence). The CDR3 has 16 amino acids. V lost 6 bases and J 5 bases, leaving 20 bases between the germline ends. CDR3 loop: CASRHWVGAGDQPQHF. The CDR3, as DNA: TGTGCCAGTAGACATTGGGTTGGGGCAGGGGATCAGCCCCAGCATTTT.

The V and J genes are TRBV7-3 and TRBJ2-2; D is undetermined. The CDR3 loop spans 17 amino acids. The ends were cut back, 0 bases at V and 1 base at J, with 12 bases in the middle. Germline loops: CDR1 SGHTA, CDR2 FQGTGA. The CDR3 is CASSLTVRSGNTGELFF. Here the CDR3 DNA reads TGTGCCAGCAGCTTAACGGTGCGCTCGGGGAACACCGGGGAGCTGTTTTTT.

The chain couples TRBV6-5 to TRBJ2-7, with 7 bases lining up with TRBD1. Germline CDR1 and CDR2: MNHEY and SVGAGI. The CDR3 runs to 12 residues. Trimming cost V 6 bases and J 8 bases; bases outside gene matches: 7. CDR3 amino acids: CASRITGEKQYF. Here the CDR3 DNA reads TGTGCCAGCAGGATAACAGGGGAGAAGCAGTACTTC.

This chain joins TRBV2 and TRBJ1-1; D is possibly TRBD1 (6 bases). The V and J ends lost 3 bases and 1 base respectively, with 15 bases between them. Germline-derived CDR1 and CDR2 are SNHLY and FYNNEI. CDR3 length equals 16 residues. CDR3 nucleotides: TGTGCCAGCAGTGAGAGAGTCAGGGGATCGAACACTGAAGCTTTCTTT. Amino acids: CASSERVRGSNTEAFF.

CDR3 in DNA: TGTGCCAGCAGCCTACTTATTAATGAAAAACTGTTTTTT. Residues: CASSLLINEKLFF. The rearrangement joins TRBV11-2 to TRBJ1-4; D ambiguous. Germline CDR1 and CDR2: SGHAT and FQNNGV. Trimming removed 5 bases at V and 4 bases at J, with 8 bases between. The CDR3 sequence is 13 residues long.

The rearrangement joins TRBV5-1 to TRBJ2-3; TRBD1 might be the D (7 bases). The CDR3 length is 14 residues. V shed 5 bases and J shed 3 bases, with 13 bases lying between them. Germline CDR1 SGHRS, CDR2 YFSETQ. Here the CDR3 reads CASRGGGRTDTQYF. The CDR3 DNA is TGCGCCAGCAGAGGAGGGGGCAGGACAGATACGCAGTATTTT. The full variable domain, in which reference TRBV5-1 and TRBJ2-3 provide the parts outside the CDR3, is KAGVTQTPRYLIKTRGQQVTLSCSPISGHRSVSWYQQTPGQGLQFLFEYFSETQRNKGNFPGRFSGRQFSNSRSEMNVSTLELGDSALYLCASRGGGRTDTQYFGPGTRLTVL.

This chain connects TRBV19 to TRBJ2-3, with 9 positions matching TRBD1. The CDR3 has 20 residues. V dropped 9 bases and J dropped 0; count of bases not matched to a gene: 22. Germline CDR1 LNHDA, CDR2 SQIVND (reference sequence). This CDR3 reads CASPRGTGDRVRVSTDTQYF. CDR3 bases: TGTGCCAGCCCCCGGGGGACGGGGGACAGGGTTCGTGTGAGCACAGATACGCAGTATTTT.

The chain recombines TRBV7-2 with TRBJ2-7, with a tentative D call TRBD1 (5 bases). The V and J ends lost 4 bases and 7 bases respectively, with 14 bases between them. The CDR3 is 13 residues long. Germline lookup yields CDR1 SGHTA and CDR2 FQGNSA. CDR3 DNA sequence: TGTGCCAGCAGCTCGAGACAGTCGTGGGAGCAGTACTTC. Protein product: CASSSRQSWEQYF. The full variable domain, rest sourced from reference TRBV7-2 and TRBJ2-7, is GAGVSQSPSNKVTEKGKDVELRCDPISGHTALYWYRQSLGQGLEFLIYFQGNSAPDKSGLPSDRFSAERTGGSVSTLTIQRTQQEDSAVYLCASSSRQSWEQYFGPGTRLTVT.